This entry lists 28 T cell receptor beta chains sequenced from one sample in a study of vaccination and CD4 T cells after COVID-19. No antigens are known for them. The Oncomine TCR Beta short-read assay sequenced DNA from cultured CD4+ T cells. One entry per CDR3 protein results from TCRdb running MiXCR on the PCR reads. The sample has about 15,000 distinct CDR3 sequences, about half seen once. As for treatment: approximately 9-day PBMC culture with coronavirus spike peptide pools or control peptides (ViraFEST assay). Sample: CD4+ T cells from blood, cultured in vitro. The receptors originated from a human donor who had recovered from COVID-19.

This chain links TRBV6-1 with TRBJ2-7; possibly TRBD1 for D (6 bases). Trimming left V 4 bases short and J 2 bases short, with 12 bases between. Germline V gene lookup returns CDR1 MNHNS and CDR2 SASEGT. CDR3 size: 14 residues. In DNA form, the CDR3 reads TGTGCCAGCAGTGGCCACAGGGCAGCCTACGAGCAGTACTTC. Its translation: CASSGHRAAYEQYF.

The rearrangement uses TRBV6-1 and TRBJ1-2; D is unclear. The germline CDR1 and CDR2 sequences are MNHNS and SASEGT. V lost 6 bases and J 3 bases, leaving 11 bases between the germline ends. The CDR3 totals 13 residues. CDR3 in amino acids: CASRKDRDYGYTF. In DNA form, the CDR3 reads TGTGCCAGCAGAAAAGACCGTGACTATGGCTACACCTTC.

The chain combines TRBV2 with TRBJ2-7; 10 bases are shared with TRBD1. J was trimmed by 2 bases and V by 5 bases; bases with no gene match: 3. The CDR3 has 14 residues. The germline V gene has CDR1 SNHLY and CDR2 FYNNEI. The CDR3 is CASSPGQGTYEQYF. Written as DNA, the CDR3 is TGTGCCAGCAGTCCGGGACAGGGGACCTACGAGCAGTACTTC.

The gene calls are TRBV2 and TRBJ2-3; 7 nucleotides align to TRBD2. The CDR3 extends over 14 amino acids. Per germline, CDR1 SNHLY and CDR2 FYNNEI. Unmatched junction bases numbered 7, after V lost 8 bases and J lost 2 bases. In DNA form, the CDR3 reads TGTGCCAGCCTTCCCGGGACTACCACAGATACGCAGTATTTT. It is translated as CASLPGTTTDTQYF.

The genes are TRBV28 and TRBJ2-5; D may be TRBD1 or TRBD2 (5 bases each). The V gene's germline CDR1 is MDHEN and CDR2 SYDVKM. This CDR3 comprises 13 residues. The ends were cut back, 2 bases at V and 5 bases at J, with 9 bases in the middle. The CDR3: CASSLAGAETQYF. DNA of the CDR3: TGTGCCAGCAGTTTAGCCGGGGCGGAGACCCAGTACTTC. The full variable domain, its missing parts supplied by reference TRBV28 and TRBJ2-5, is DVKVTQSSRYLVKRTGEKVFLECVQDMDHENMFWYRQDPGLGLRLIYFSYDVKMKEKGDIPEGYSVSREKKERFSLILESASTNQTSMYLCASSLAGAETQYFGPGTRLLVL.

This clonotype was observed a few times. The CDR3 nucleotides are TGTGCCAGCAGTGTGGGACACCTAAATTCACCCCTCCACTTT. Its protein is CASSVGHLNSPLHF. The rearrangement links TRBV6-1 to TRBJ1-6, with D maybe TRBD1 (6 bases). From germline, CDR1 is MNHNS and CDR2 SASEGT. Trimming stripped 4 bases from V and 7 bases from J, with 11 bases between. This CDR3 contains 14 residues.

The chain uses TRBV10-2 and TRBJ2-1, with TRBD2 matching 12 bases. Germline V gives CDR1 WSHSY, CDR2 SAAADI. CDR3 length: 18 amino acids. With 4 bases clipped from V and 1 base from J, the junction kept 8 bases outside the gene matches. The CDR3 sequence: CASSGLAGAGGSYNEQFF. CDR3 bases: TGCGCCAGCAGTGGACTAGCGGGAGCCGGCGGGTCCTACAATGAGCAGTTCTTC.

This clonotype was picked up a small number of times. The chain employs TRBV7-3 and TRBJ2-7; 7 nucleotides line up with TRBD1. The V segment lost 4 bases and the J segment 5 bases; nucleotides outside the gene matches: 11. The CDR3 has 15 amino acids. Germline lookup yields CDR1 SGHTA and CDR2 FQGTGA. The CDR3 spells CASSSGTADQHEQYF. CDR3 in DNA: TGTGCCAGCAGCTCCGGGACAGCGGATCAACACGAGCAGTACTTC.

There are a few counts of this clonotype. The DNA for the CDR3 is TGCAGCGGAGTACAGAACCAAGAGACCCAGTACTTC. Its translation: CSGVQNQETQYF. The chain carries TRBV29-1 and TRBJ2-5; D ambiguous. The V end was cut by 7 bases, the J end by 0 bases, with 9 bases between. The CDR3 spans 12 residues. Looked up from germline, CDR1 is SQVTM and CDR2 is ANQGSEA.

The chain links TRBV10-3 to TRBJ2-7, with 7 bases matching TRBD2. From germline, CDR1 is ENHRY and CDR2 SYGVKD. Trimming cost V 6 bases and J 6 bases; bases outside gene matches: 14. The CDR3 runs 15 residues. As DNA, the CDR3 is TGTGCCATCAGAAGCGAAGCGGGGAGCCTGGGCGAGCAGTACTTC. This encodes CAIRSEAGSLGEQYF.

This sequence joins TRBV5-1 and TRBJ2-2; 15 nucleotides match TRBD2. This CDR3 has 16 residues. The junction had 1 base not matched to a gene; V was cut back by 4 bases and J by 3 bases. Germline V gene lookup returns CDR1 SGHRS and CDR2 YFSETQ. As DNA, the CDR3 is TGCGCCAGCAGCGGGACTAGCGGGAGGCACACCGGGGAGCTGTTTTTT. It translates to CASSGTSGRHTGELFF.

The gene calls are TRBV5-1 and TRBJ2-5, with 8 bases aligning to TRBD2. Trimming cost V 0 bases and J 5 bases; bases outside gene matches: 12. The CDR3 extends over 17 amino acids. Germline V CDR1 and CDR2: SGHRS, YFSETQ. The CDR3 nucleotides are TGCGCCAGCAGCTTGGACGATGGACGGGAGGGCCGGGAGACCCAGTACTTC. This sequence encodes CASSLDDGREGRETQYF.

This CDR3 reads CSARPGLAETNEQFF. As DNA, the CDR3 is TGCAGTGCTAGGCCCGGACTAGCGGAGACGAATGAGCAGTTCTTC. The chain employs TRBV20-1 and TRBJ2-1, with TRBD2 matching over 10 bases. Trimming cost V 3 bases and J 7 bases; bases outside gene matches: 9. There are 15 residues in the CDR3. CDR1 and CDR2 (germline): DFQATT, SNEGSKA (reference sequence).

By its share, this clonotype is medium-sized (0.01 to 0.1%). The V call is TRBV10-2, the J call TRBJ1-1; no firm D call. This CDR3 region has 14 residues. Trimming left V 3 bases short and J 2 bases short, with 10 bases between. Germline CDR1 WSHSY, CDR2 SAAADI. The CDR3 nucleotides are TGCGCCAGCAGTGAACGGTACTCAAACACTGAAGCTTTCTTT. Its protein product is CASSERYSNTEAFF.

This clonotype appeared a few times. CDR3 coding DNA: TGCAGTGCAGGAAGGGATTGGATCTCATTTAATCAGCCCCAGCATTTT. It codes for CSAGRDWISFNQPQHF. The rearrangement joins TRBV20-1 to TRBJ1-5; D unclear. The CDR3 length is 16 residues. The germline V and J ends were trimmed by 6 bases and 4 bases, with 22 bases remaining between them. Germline-derived CDR1 and CDR2 are DFQATT and SNEGSKA (reference sequence).

V and J are TRBV7-2 and TRBJ2-1; TRBD2 aligns across 8 bases. Losses at the gene ends were 5 bases for V and 5 bases for J; bases not matched to a gene: 5. The V gene's germline CDR1 is SGHTA and CDR2 FQGNSA. The CDR3 consists of 14 residues. This CDR3 reads CASSTRTSHNEQFF. The CDR3 bases are TGTGCCAGCAGCACCCGGACTAGCCACAATGAGCAGTTCTTC.

This clonotype was detected a few times. This chain joins TRBV2 and TRBJ2-6, with 9 bases matching TRBD1. J was trimmed by 0 bases and V by 7 bases; bases with no gene match: 4. Per germline, CDR1 SNHLY and CDR2 FYNNEI. The CDR3 runs to 16 residues. The CDR3 reads CASKGTGSSGANVLTF. The DNA for the CDR3 is TGTGCCAGCAAAGGGACAGGGAGCTCTGGGGCCAACGTCCTGACTTTC.

CDR3 protein: CASSPGSNQPQHF. CDR3 in DNA: TGTGCCAGCAGCCCGGGCAGCAATCAGCCCCAGCATTTT. V is TRBV5-5 and J is TRBJ1-5; unclear D gene. Germline V gene sequence: CDR1 SGHKS, CDR2 YYEKEE (reference sequence). CDR3 length: 13 residues. Trimming took off 4 bases at V and 1 base at J, with 6 bases between the two ends.

This chain connects TRBV20-1 to TRBJ2-2, with D possibly matching TRBD2 (6 bases). With 3 bases removed from V and 7 bases from J, the gap between germline ends came to 15 bases. Germline assignment: CDR1 DFQATT and CDR2 SNEGSKA (reference sequence). CDR3 size: 14 residues. The CDR3 nucleotides read TGCAGTGCTAGCGGGAGTATGCGCGTCGGGGAGCTGTTTTTT. It translates to CSASGSMRVGELFF.

The gene calls are TRBV20-1 and TRBJ1-5; D ambiguous. Germline CDR1 reads DFQATT; CDR2 reads SNEGSKA (reference sequence). The CDR3 is 13 amino acids. Deletions cut 0 bases from V and 7 bases from J, with 10 bases between. This CDR3 reads CSARDEGDQPQHF. DNA for the CDR3: TGCAGTGCTAGAGATGAAGGTGACCAGCCCCAGCATTTT.

The chain joins TRBV10-1 to TRBJ2-3; 8 nucleotides line up with TRBD2. Trimming took 5 bases from V and 5 from J; bases not matched to a gene: 3. The CDR3 is 13 residues long. From germline, CDR1 is WNHNN and CDR2 SYGVQD (reference sequence). This CDR3 reads CASSTAGEDTQYF. CDR3 DNA: TGCGCCAGCAGTACAGCGGGGGAAGATACGCAGTATTTT.

The V and J genes are TRBV12-3 or TRBV12-4 and TRBJ1-6, with 7 bases aligning to TRBD1. V lost 2 bases and J lost 8; bases outside the gene matches: 9. The CDR3 loop spans 16 amino acids. The CDR3 sequence is CASSLLGQLTDSPLHF. The CDR3 DNA follows: TGTGCCAGCAGTTTATTGGGACAGTTAACTGATTCACCCCTCCACTTT.

This clonotype occurred a few times. This chain connects TRBV7-6 to TRBJ1-1; TRBD1 matches 10 bases. CDR3 length: 15 amino acids. V lost 4 bases and J lost 1; bases outside the gene matches: 3. Germline V gene data show CDR1 as SGHVS and CDR2 as FNYEAQ. The CDR3 loop is CASSSRQGANTEAFF. In DNA form, the CDR3 reads TGTGCCAGCAGCTCTCGACAGGGGGCGAACACTGAAGCTTTCTTT.

Only a few counts were recorded for this clonotype. The V gene is TRBV7-3, the J gene TRBJ2-5; possible D gene TRBD1, 6 bases. CDR1 and CDR2 from the germline V gene are SGHTA and FQGTGA. V was pared by 5 bases and J by 5 bases, with 12 bases between. The CDR3 extends over 13 amino acids. The CDR3 DNA reads TGTGCCAGCAGCCCGACAGGATTGGAGACCCAGTACTTC. It specifies CASSPTGLETQYF.

V usage is TRBV12-3 or TRBV12-4 and J usage is TRBJ2-5, with 7 bases identical to TRBD1. This CDR3 contains 14 residues. V was clipped by 5 bases and J by 3 bases; unmatched bases: 6. Written as DNA, the CDR3 is TGTGCCAGCAGTCGGGACAGATTAAAAGAGACCCAGTACTTC. It codes for CASSRDRLKETQYF.

This clonotype was counted a few times. The chain links TRBV2 to TRBJ2-3; D remains ambiguous. V dropped 3 bases and J dropped 10 bases, with 11 bases sitting between them. The germline CDR1 and CDR2 sequences are SNHLY and FYNNEI. This CDR3 has 12 amino acids. The CDR3 DNA follows: TGTGCCAGCAGTGACGAGCTTGCTGCGCAGTATTTT. Translated, it gives CASSDELAAQYF.

This sequence joins TRBV19 and TRBJ1-3; D is uncertain. This CDR3 comprises 16 residues. V shed 6 bases and J shed 0 bases, with 15 bases lying between them. Germline V CDR1 and CDR2: LNHDA, SQIVND (reference sequence). The CDR3 loop reads CASSRRAYTSGNTIYF. Here the CDR3 DNA reads TGTGCCAGTAGCAGAAGAGCATACACCTCTGGAAACACCATATATTTT. The full variable domain, rest sourced from reference TRBV19 and TRBJ1-3, is DGGITQSPKYLFRKEGQNVTLSCEQNLNHDAMYWYRQDPGQGLRLIYYSQIVNDFQKGDIAEGYSVSREKKESFPLTVTSAQKNPTAFYLCASSRRAYTSGNTIYFGEGSWLTVV.

The genes are TRBV5-4 and TRBJ1-6; D may be TRBD1 (5 bases). The CDR3 has 15 amino acids. Per germline, CDR1 SGHNT and CDR2 YYREEE (reference sequence). Trimming left V 5 bases short and J 7 bases short, with 16 bases between. DNA for the CDR3: TGTGCCAGCAGTTGGGGGGGAAAAGGCAATTCACCCCTCCACTTT. It yields the protein CASSWGGKGNSPLHF.